These T cell receptor beta chains were read from a single sample in a study of blood T cell repertoires in COVID-19. Profiled with immunoSEQ multiplex PCR; TCRdb holds only in-frame clones, not every one. The sample records some 180,000 clones, about 80% being singletons. Specimen: peripheral blood. The origin of the receptors is a woman aged 55-69 years with COVID-19, enrolled during active disease. Each CDR3 is given with its conserved first and last residue. The D gene is left open where the match is weak. Rows give clone size only sometimes, using once, few, many, or a class for an expanded clone.

V: TRBV19
size: -
D: TRBD1
J: TRBJ2-2
CDR3: CASSIPRGLWTGELFF
DNA: TGTGCCAGTAGTATCCCCAGGGGGTTATGGACCGGGGAGCTGTTTTTT

V: TRBV9
size: -
D: TRBD2
J: TRBJ2-3
CDR3: CASSVELGGGAGDTQYF
DNA: TGTGCCAGCAGCGTAGAATTGGGCGGGGGGGCCGGAGATACGCAGTATTTT

V: TRBV6-1
size: -
D: TRBD2
J: TRBJ2-1
CDR3: CASSGGLAGVSRNEQFF
DNA: TGTGCCAGCAGTGGGGGACTAGCGGGGGTTTCCCGAAATGAGCAGTTCTTC

V: TRBV29-1
size: -
D: -
J: TRBJ1-5
CDR3: CSVIFTGSYNQPQHF
DNA: TGCAGCGTTATCTTCACGGGGAGCTACAATCAGCCCCAGCATTTT

V: TRBV29-1
size: -
D: TRBD2
J: TRBJ2-1
CDR3: CSVAGVRRGGPNEQFF
DNA: TGCAGCGTTGCGGGGGTGCGGCGGGGGGGCCCGAATGAGCAGTTCTTC

V: TRBV6-2/TRBV6-3
size: -
D: -
J: TRBJ1-5
CDR3: CASSPHPQGTVQPQHF
DNA: TGTGCCAGCAGCCCTCACCCACAGGGAACGGTGCAGCCCCAGCATTTT

V: TRBV19
size: -
D: -
J: TRBJ1-4
CDR3: CASSTSTTQNSHF
DNA: TGTGCCAGTAGTACCAGTACTACCCAGAACTCGCATTTT

V: TRBV7-2
size: -
D: -
J: TRBJ1-5
CDR3: CASSPARDQPQHF
DNA: TGTGCCAGCAGCCCCGCTAGAGATCAGCCCCAGCATTTT

V: TRBV24-1
size: few
D: -
J: TRBJ1-1
CDR3: CATAQGPEAFF
DNA: TGTGCCACCGCACAGGGCCCTGAAGCTTTCTTT

V: TRBV30
size: -
D: -
J: TRBJ1-6
CDR3: CAWSVQGYSPLHF
DNA: TGTGCCTGGAGTGTACAGGGCTATTCACCCCTCCACTTT

V: TRBV10-2
size: -
D: TRBD2
J: TRBJ2-5
CDR3: CASSEGGAGGETQYF
DNA: TGCGCCAGCAGTGAGGGGGGAGCGGGAGGAGAGACCCAGTACTTC

V: TRBV7-9
size: -
D: -
J: TRBJ2-7
CDR3: CASSLEHYDYEQYF
DNA: TGTGCCAGCAGCTTAGAACACTACGACTACGAGCAGTACTTC

V: TRBV28
size: -
D: -
J: TRBJ1-4
CDR3: CASRRQVTTNEKLFF
DNA: TGTGCCAGCAGGCGACAGGTGACAACTAATGAAAAACTGTTTTTT

V: TRBV6-5
size: few
D: TRBD2
J: TRBJ2-7
CDR3: CASSRLSGGPYEQYF
DNA: TGTGCCAGCAGTCGCTTGAGCGGGGGTCCCTACGAGCAGTACTTC

V: TRBV5-6
size: -
D: -
J: TRBJ1-1
CDR3: CASSFTGITEAFF
DNA: TGTGCCAGCAGCTTTACAGGGATTACTGAAGCTTTCTTT

V: TRBV7-9
size: -
D: -
J: TRBJ2-3
CDR3: CASSLTDTQYF
DNA: TGTGCCAGCAGCCTCACAGATACGCAGTATTTT

V: TRBV9
size: -
D: TRBD1
J: TRBJ2-2
CDR3: CASSPWTGGGTGELFF
DNA: TGTGCCAGCAGCCCTTGGACAGGGGGCGGCACCGGGGAGCTGTTTTTT